The 7 T cell receptor beta chains given below trace back to one sample, sequenced in a study of T cell repertoires in cytomegalovirus infection. TCRdb used MiXCR to reprocess the reads, holding one entry per CDR3 protein. The sample holds roughly 990,000 distinct CDR3 sequences, about 33% seen once. The antigens for these receptors are not known. This material consisted of cultured CD8+ T cells from PBMCs, taken from culture after CMV antigen stimulation. The receptors here all came from a human donor in good health (CMV status not recorded). Some clones in this sample may be carry-over from other donors' samples.

This clonotype turned up a few times. This rearrangement joins TRBV6-5 to TRBJ1-2; D may be TRBD1 (5 bases). Germline CDR1 MNHEY, CDR2 SVGAGI. V lost 6 bases and J lost 6, with 14 bases in between. The CDR3 has 13 residues. CDR3 amino acids: CASSPQLGDGYTF. CDR3 nucleotides: TGTGCCAGCAGCCCGCAATTGGGGGATGGCTACACCTTC.

This clonotype appeared a single time. The chain uses TRBV27 and TRBJ1-6; D may be TRBD1 (5 bases). This CDR3 is built from 13 residues. Germline values: CDR1 MNHEY, CDR2 SMNVEV (reference sequence). V was cut by 5 bases and J by 10 bases, with 12 bases left in between. CDR3 protein: CASSPPQGSPLHF. CDR3 DNA: TGTGCCAGCAGTCCGCCCCAGGGCTCACCCCTCCACTTT.

The V call is TRBV6-5, the J call TRBJ1-2, with 8 bases fitting TRBD1. In germline, CDR1 is MNHEY, CDR2 SVGAGI. This CDR3 is built from 15 residues. J was trimmed by 1 base and V by 5 bases; bases with no gene match: 6. Here the CDR3 DNA reads TGTGCCAGCAGTGGCCGGGACAGGAGTAACTATGGCTACACCTTC. Translation: CASSGRDRSNYGYTF.

V and J are TRBV6-6 and TRBJ2-7, with TRBD1 matching 8 bases. The length of the CDR3 is 14 residues. Germline V CDR1 and CDR2: MNHNY, SVGAGI (reference sequence). The V gene end was trimmed by 6 bases and the J gene end by 5 bases; junction bases not matched to a gene: 9. CDR3 loop: CASSPGTGKDEQYF. The CDR3, as DNA: TGTGCCAGCAGCCCCGGGACAGGAAAGGACGAGCAGTACTTC.

The gene calls are TRBV10-2 and TRBJ1-4; D is unresolved. Trimming pared 5 bases from V and 8 bases from J, leaving 12 bases between. From germline, CDR1 is WSHSY and CDR2 SAAADI. CDR3 length equals 13 residues. The DNA for the CDR3 is TGCGCCAGCAGTAGGGCCTCTTGGGAAAAACTGTTTTTT. Translating it yields CASSRASWEKLFF.

This clonotype has more than one count but fewer than ten. CDR3 nucleotide sequence: TGTGCCAGCAGGACGGTTGACAACTACGAGCAGTACGTC. This codes for CASRTVDNYEQYV. This chain connects TRBV2 to TRBJ2-7; D remains ambiguous. Trimming removed 6 bases from V and 3 bases from J, with 12 bases in between. Germline V gene lookup returns CDR1 SNHLY and CDR2 FYNNEI. This CDR3 region has 13 residues.

The CDR3 sequence: CSVQGAYYGYTF. CDR3 nucleotides: TGCAGCGTTCAGGGGGCCTACTATGGCTACACCTTC. This chain links TRBV29-1 with TRBJ1-2, with TRBD1 matching 8 bases. This CDR3 is 12 amino acids long. Losses at the gene ends were 5 bases for V and 3 bases for J; bases not matched to a gene: 2. The germline CDR1 and CDR2 sequences are SQVTM and ANQGSEA.